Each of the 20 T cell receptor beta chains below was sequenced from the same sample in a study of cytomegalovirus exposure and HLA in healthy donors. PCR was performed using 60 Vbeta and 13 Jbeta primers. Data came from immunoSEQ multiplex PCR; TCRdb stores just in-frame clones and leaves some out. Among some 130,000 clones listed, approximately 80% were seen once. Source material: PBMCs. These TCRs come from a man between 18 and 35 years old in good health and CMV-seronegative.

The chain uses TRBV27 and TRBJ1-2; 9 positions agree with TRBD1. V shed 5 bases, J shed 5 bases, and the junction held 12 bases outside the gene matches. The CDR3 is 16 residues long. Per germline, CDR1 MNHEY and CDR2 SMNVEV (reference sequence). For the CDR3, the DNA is TGTGCCAGCAGTCCGAAACGGGACAGGGCAATATATGGCTACACCTTC. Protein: CASSPKRDRAIYGYTF.

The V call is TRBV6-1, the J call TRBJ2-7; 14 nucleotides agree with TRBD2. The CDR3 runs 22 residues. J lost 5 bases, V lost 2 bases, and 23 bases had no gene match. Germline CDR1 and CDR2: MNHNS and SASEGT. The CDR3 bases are TGTGCCAGCAGTGAATTGTCGGGACTAGCGGGAGTTGGCGAGTTGTTAAGGCACGAGCAGTACGTC. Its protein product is CASSELSGLAGVGELLRHEQYV.

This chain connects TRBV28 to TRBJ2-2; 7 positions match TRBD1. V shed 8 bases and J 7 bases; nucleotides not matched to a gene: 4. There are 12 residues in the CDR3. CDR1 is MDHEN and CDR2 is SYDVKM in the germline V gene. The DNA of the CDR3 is TGTGCCAGCCACAGGGGTAACGGGGAGCTGTTTTTT. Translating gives CASHRGNGELFF.

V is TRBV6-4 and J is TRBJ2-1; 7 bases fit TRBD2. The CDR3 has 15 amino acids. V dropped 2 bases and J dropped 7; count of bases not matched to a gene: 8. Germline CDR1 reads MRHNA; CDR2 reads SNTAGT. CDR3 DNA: TGTGCCAGCAGTGACGAACCAACTAGCGTTAATGAGCAGTTCTTC. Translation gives CASSDEPTSVNEQFF.

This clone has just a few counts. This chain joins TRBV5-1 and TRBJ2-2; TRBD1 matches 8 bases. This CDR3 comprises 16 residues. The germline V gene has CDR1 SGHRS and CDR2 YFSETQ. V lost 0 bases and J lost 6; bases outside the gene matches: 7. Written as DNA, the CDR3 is TGCGCCAGCAGCTTGGGCGCCAGGGGGCTTGCCGGGGAGCTGTTTTTT. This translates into CASSLGARGLAGELFF. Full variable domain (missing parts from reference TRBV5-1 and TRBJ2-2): KAGVTQTPRYLIKTRGQQVTLSCSPISGHRSVSWYQQTPGQGLQFLFEYFSETQRNKGNFPGRFSGRQFSNSRSEMNVSTLELGDSALYLCASSLGARGLAGELFFGEGSRLTVL.

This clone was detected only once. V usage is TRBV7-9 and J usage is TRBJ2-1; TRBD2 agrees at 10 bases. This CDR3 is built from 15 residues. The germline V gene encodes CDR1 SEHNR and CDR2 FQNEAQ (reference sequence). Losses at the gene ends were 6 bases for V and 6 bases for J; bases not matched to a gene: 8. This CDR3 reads CASRTASGSINEQFF. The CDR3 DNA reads TGTGCCAGCAGGACCGCTAGCGGGAGTATCAATGAGCAGTTCTTC.

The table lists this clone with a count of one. CDR3 sequence (DNA): TGTGCCAGCAGCTTAGGACTAGCGGGAAAGGTTTACGAGCAGTACTTC. Protein: CASSLGLAGKVYEQYF. The chain recombines TRBV7-2 with TRBJ2-7, with 11 bases identical to TRBD2. V shed 1 base, J shed 4 bases, and the junction held 6 bases outside the gene matches. This CDR3 has 16 amino acids. Germline CDR1 reads SGHTA; CDR2 reads FQGNSA.

CDR3 in amino acids: CASSQARDSHEQYF. The CDR3 nucleotides read TGCGCCAGCAGCCAAGCTCGAGACAGCCACGAGCAGTACTTC. The J gene is TRBJ2-7, the V gene TRBV4-1, with D tentatively TRBD1 (5 bases). Germline loops: CDR1 MGHRA, CDR2 YSYEKL. The CDR3 covers 14 residues. Trimming removed 1 base at V and 5 bases at J, with 12 bases between.

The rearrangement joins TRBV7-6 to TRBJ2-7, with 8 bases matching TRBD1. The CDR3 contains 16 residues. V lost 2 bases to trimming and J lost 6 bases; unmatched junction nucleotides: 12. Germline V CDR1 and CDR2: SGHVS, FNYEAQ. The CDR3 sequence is CASSLLVAGGFSEQYF. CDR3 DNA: TGTGCCAGCAGCTTATTAGTGGCAGGGGGCTTTAGCGAGCAGTACTTC. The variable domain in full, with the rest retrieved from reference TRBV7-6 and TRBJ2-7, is GAGVSQSPRYKVTKRGQDVALRCDPISGHVSLYWYRQALGQGPEFLTYFNYEAQQDKSGLPNDRFSAERPEGSISTLTIQRTEQRDSAMYRCASSLLVAGGFSEQYFGPGTRLTVT.

CDR3 sequence reads: CASSGDSLGEAFF. CDR3 coding DNA: TGTGCCAGCAGCGGGGACAGTCTAGGTGAAGCTTTCTTT. V is TRBV7-3 and J is TRBJ1-1; 7 bases agree with TRBD1. CDR1 is SGHTA, CDR2 FQGTGA, per germline. The CDR3 spans 13 residues. The trim removed 5 bases at V and 7 bases at J, leaving 7 bases unmatched.

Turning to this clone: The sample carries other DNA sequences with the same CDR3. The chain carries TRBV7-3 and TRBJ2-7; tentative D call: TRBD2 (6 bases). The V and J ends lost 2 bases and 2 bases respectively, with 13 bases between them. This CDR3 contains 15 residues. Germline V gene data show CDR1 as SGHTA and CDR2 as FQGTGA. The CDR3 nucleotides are TGTGCCAGCAGCTTATTGGCGGGGTCTACCTACGAGCAGTACTTC. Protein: CASSLLAGSTYEQYF.

For the CDR3, the DNA is TGCAGTGCTCGACTAGCGGGAGGCCAGTTCTTC. It encodes CSARLAGGQFF. The gene calls are TRBV20-1 and TRBJ2-1; TRBD2 agrees at 13 bases. With 5 bases clipped from V and 13 bases from J, the junction kept 2 bases outside the gene matches. From germline, CDR1 is DFQATT and CDR2 SNEGSKA (reference sequence). The CDR3 is 11 amino acids.

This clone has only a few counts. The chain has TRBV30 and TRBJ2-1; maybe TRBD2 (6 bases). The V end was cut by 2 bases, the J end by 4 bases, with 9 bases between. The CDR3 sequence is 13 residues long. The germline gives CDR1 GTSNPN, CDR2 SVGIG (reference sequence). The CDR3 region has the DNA TGTGCCTGGAGTCCTCGGGAGTACAATGAGCAGTTCTTC. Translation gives CAWSPREYNEQFF.

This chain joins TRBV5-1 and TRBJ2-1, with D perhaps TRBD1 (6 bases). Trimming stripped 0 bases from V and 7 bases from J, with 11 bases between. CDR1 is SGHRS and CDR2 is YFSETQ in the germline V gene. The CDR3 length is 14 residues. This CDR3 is CASSLERTENEQFF. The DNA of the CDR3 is TGCGCCAGCAGCTTGGAAAGGACAGAAAATGAGCAGTTCTTC. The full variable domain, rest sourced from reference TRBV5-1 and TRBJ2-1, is KAGVTQTPRYLIKTRGQQVTLSCSPISGHRSVSWYQQTPGQGLQFLFEYFSETQRNKGNFPGRFSGRQFSNSRSEMNVSTLELGDSALYLCASSLERTENEQFFGPGTRLTVL.

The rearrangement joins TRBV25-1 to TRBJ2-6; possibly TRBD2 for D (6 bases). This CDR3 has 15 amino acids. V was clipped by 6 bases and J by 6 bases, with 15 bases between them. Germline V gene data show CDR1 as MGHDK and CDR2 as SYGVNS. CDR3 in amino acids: CASRPSTGLANVLTF. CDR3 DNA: TGTGCCAGCAGACCTTCGACGGGACTGGCCAACGTCCTGACTTTC.

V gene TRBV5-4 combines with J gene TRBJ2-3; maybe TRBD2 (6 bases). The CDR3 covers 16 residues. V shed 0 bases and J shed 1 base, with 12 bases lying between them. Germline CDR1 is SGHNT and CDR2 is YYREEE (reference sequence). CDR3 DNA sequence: TGTGCCAGCAGCTTGGTGGCTAGGAGGGGCACAGATACGCAGTATTTT. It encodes CASSLVARRGTDTQYF.

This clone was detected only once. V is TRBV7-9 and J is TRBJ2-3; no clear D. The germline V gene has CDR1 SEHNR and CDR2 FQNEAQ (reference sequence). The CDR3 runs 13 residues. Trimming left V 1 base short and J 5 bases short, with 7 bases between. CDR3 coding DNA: TGTGCCAGCAGCTTAGGGGCACAAGATACGCAGTATTTT. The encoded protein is CASSLGAQDTQYF.

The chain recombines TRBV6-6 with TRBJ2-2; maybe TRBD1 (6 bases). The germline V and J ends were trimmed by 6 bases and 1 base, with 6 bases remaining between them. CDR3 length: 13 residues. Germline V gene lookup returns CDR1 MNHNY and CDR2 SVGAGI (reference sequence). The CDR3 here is CASRDRNTGELFF. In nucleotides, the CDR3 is TGTGCCAGCAGGGACAGGAACACCGGGGAGCTGTTTTTT.

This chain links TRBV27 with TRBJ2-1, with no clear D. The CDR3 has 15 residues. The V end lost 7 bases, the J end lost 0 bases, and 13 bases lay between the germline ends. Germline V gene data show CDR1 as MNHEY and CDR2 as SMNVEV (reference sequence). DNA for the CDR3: TGTGCCAGCACCATACAGTTTAGCTCCTACAATGAGCAGTTCTTC. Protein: CASTIQFSSYNEQFF.

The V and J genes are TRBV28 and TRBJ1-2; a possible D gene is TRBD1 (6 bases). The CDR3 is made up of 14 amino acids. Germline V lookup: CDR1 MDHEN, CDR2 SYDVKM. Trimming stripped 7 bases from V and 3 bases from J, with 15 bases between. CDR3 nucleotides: TGTGCCAGCATTCATGGGGGCGCTGACTATGGCTACACCTTC. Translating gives CASIHGGADYGYTF.